The entry below describes one T cell receptor (beta chain). Its antigen is not identified. The germline gives CDR1 SGHVS, CDR2 FQNEAQ. Trimming cost V 4 bases and J 3 bases; bases outside gene matches: 4. This CDR3 comprises 16 residues. In the CD4+ fraction, cells were divided into CD45RA+ naive and CD45RA-negative memory subsets. The assay used deep level. Sequencing used immunoSEQ multiplex PCR; TCRdb keeps in-frame clones, though not all of them. The sample shows roughly 2.5 million clones, about 92% of them seen only once. This entry comes from a study of shared clonotypes between healthy human individuals. Study-wide results and limits: Naive CD4 clonotype sharing across several donors was approximately 5%.

What was sequenced was naive CD4+ T cells sorted from blood. Subset described: CD45RA+ positively selected. This receptor was obtained from a man younger than 35 in good health. J is TRBJ2-3 and V is TRBV7-8; 13 bases match TRBD2. The CDR3 region has the DNA TGTGCCAGCAGCTCACGGACTAGCGGGAGAACAGATACGCAGTATTTT. This encodes CASSSRTSGRTDTQYF.